This T cell receptor (beta chain) was sequenced for a study of CD8 T cells in ankylosing spondylitis. General observations from the study: Reportedly, significant enrichment of disease-linked clones occurred in matched ankylosing spondylitis synovial fluid.

TCRdb fed the 5' RACE reads into MiXCR, producing one record per CDR3 protein. The sample lists approximately 100,000 distinct CDR3 sequences, roughly 8.3% occurring once. CDR1 and CDR2 (germline): SGHRS, YFSETQ. V dropped 2 bases and J dropped 0 bases, with 8 bases sitting between them. CDR3 length: 15 residues. This clonotype was seen ten or more times. Its antigen is currently unknown. This sequence originates from a male donor with ankylosing spondylitis or in good health (not recorded which). The chain is built from TRBV5-1 and TRBJ1-4, with D perhaps matching TRBD1 (5 bases). The sample was blood, either unsorted or a sorted T cell fraction (not recorded which). CDR3 coding DNA: TGCGCCAGCAGCTTAGGGGCCACAACTAATGAAAAACTGTTTTTT. This sequence encodes CASSLGATTNEKLFF.